The sequence of this T cell receptor (beta chain) was determined in a study of T cell responses to AZD1222 COVID-19 vaccine. Findings and caveats of the study: After the peak T cell response, and only then, were repertoires sampled. The sample set comprised mostly white British donors with more females, and clonal diversity was possibly underestimated. There were vaccine-associated CD4 TCRs across spike, dominant at 160-218 and 743-854.

Profiled with immunoSEQ multiplex PCR; TCRdb holds only in-frame clones, not every one. Of over 150,000 clones listed, 90% are singletons. Regarding this clone: As yet, its antigen is unknown.

This CDR3 contains 15 residues. J lost 2 bases, V lost 6 bases, and 5 bases had no gene match. The germline V gene encodes CDR1 SGDLS and CDR2 YYNGEE. The chain combines TRBV9 with TRBJ2-6, with 7 bases aligning to TRBD1. The specimen was peripheral blood, collected on day 0 of AZD1222 vaccination. This TCR was sampled from an adult in good health. The CDR3 sequence is CASNRGRTGANVLTF. As DNA, the CDR3 is TGTGCCAGCAACAGGGGTCGTACTGGGGCCAACGTCCTGACTTTC.